These 27 T cell receptor beta chains were all obtained from the same sample, sequenced in a study of tumor-infiltrating lymphocytes in glioblastoma multiforme. TCRB libraries came from RNA via three nested multiplex PCR rounds. Each CDR3 protein is one row after TCRdb ran MiXCR on the multiplex PCR reads. The profile covers 25,000 to 40,000 distinct CDR3 sequences, with 50% to 75% appearing a single time and approximately 31% taken by the ten largest. Sequences were obtained from brain tumor tissue. The receptors shown here come from a male donor with glioblastoma.

This clonotype was seen ten or more times. The rearrangement uses TRBV10-3 and TRBJ1-5; 9 bases match TRBD1. This CDR3 comprises 14 residues. Germline loops: CDR1 ENHRY, CDR2 SYGVKD. J was trimmed by 4 bases and V by 6 bases; bases with no gene match: 4. CDR3 sequence (DNA): TGTGCCATCAGCACAGACAGGGGGAATCAGCCCCAGCATTTT. This encodes CAISTDRGNQPQHF.

The sample holds many counts of this clonotype. The V gene is TRBV20-1, the J gene TRBJ1-2, with D perhaps matching TRBD1 (6 bases). The CDR3 loop spans 13 amino acids. V gave up 2 bases and J gave up 4 bases, with 11 bases separating them. CDR1 and CDR2 from the germline V gene are DFQATT and SNEGSKA (reference sequence). Here the CDR3 DNA reads TGCAGTGCTAGACTGGGCAGGGGCTATGGCTACACCTTC. The encoded protein is CSARLGRGYGYTF.

This clonotype was seen ten or more times. The rearrangement uses TRBV28 and TRBJ1-2; TRBD1 aligns across 7 bases. CDR1 is MDHEN, CDR2 SYDVKM, per germline. The V and J ends lost 1 base and 3 bases, in that order; junction bases with no gene match: 2. The CDR3 runs to 14 residues. DNA of the CDR3: TGTGCCAGCAGTTTATTAGGGACAGACTATGGCTACACCTTC. Protein product: CASSLLGTDYGYTF.

This clonotype was observed at least ten times. This chain uses TRBV5-4 with TRBJ1-2; a weak D match, TRBD1 (5 bases). V shed 5 bases and J shed 3 bases, with 20 bases lying between them. The length of the CDR3 is 16 residues. Germline V CDR1 and CDR2: SGHNT, YYREEE (reference sequence). This CDR3 reads CASSRGTKTHYYGYTF. The CDR3 DNA reads TGTGCCAGCAGTAGAGGGACGAAAACTCACTACTATGGCTACACCTTC.

This clonotype is medium-sized. J is TRBJ1-3 and V is TRBV29-1; D call uncertain. The CDR3 runs to 13 residues. Trimming took off 4 bases at V and 0 bases at J, with 7 bases between the two ends. Germline CDR1 and CDR2: SQVTM and ANQGSEA. CDR3 bases: TGCAGCGTTGGAACAAACTCTGGAAACACCATATATTTT. This translates into CSVGTNSGNTIYF.

This chain connects TRBV20-1 to TRBJ2-1; 13 bases are shared with TRBD2. The junction had 4 bases not matched to a gene; V was cut back by 7 bases and J by 10 bases. The CDR3 spans 12 residues. Per germline, CDR1 DFQATT and CDR2 SNEGSKA (reference sequence). CDR3 protein: CSGTSGSSEQFF. The DNA of the CDR3 is TGCAGTGGGACTAGCGGGAGCTCCGAGCAGTTCTTC.

With respect to this clonotype: Compared with germline, one end of the junction differs, possibly owing to a read error. This chain connects TRBV6-5 to TRBJ1-2; 8 bases match TRBD1. CDR1 MNHEY and CDR2 SVGAGI come from the germline V gene. This CDR3 region has 14 residues. The CDR3 nucleotides read TGTGCCAACAGTTCCTCCGACAGGGGCTATGGCTACACCTTC. This gives the protein CANSSSDRGYGYTF.

This clonotype has ten or more counts. The rearrangement uses TRBV13 and TRBJ2-7, with 12 bases fitting TRBD2. The germline gives CDR1 PRHDT, CDR2 FYEKMQ (reference sequence). The CDR3 is made up of 19 amino acids. V was pared by 5 bases and J by 0 bases, with 14 bases of the junction left unmatched. The CDR3 DNA reads as TGTGCCAGCAGCGACGCGACACTAGCGGGAGGCCCCAGCTCCTACGAGCAGTACTTC. It encodes CASSDATLAGGPSSYEQYF.

This clonotype appeared a single time. The chain carries TRBV20-1 and TRBJ1-4; 7 bases are shared with TRBD1. The length of the CDR3 is 16 residues. CDR1 is DFQATT, CDR2 SNEGSKA, per germline (reference sequence). Trimming cost V 2 bases and J 15 bases; bases outside gene matches: 21. CDR3 bases: TGCAGTGCTAGATCCGTTGGCCAGGGGGTTAATGAAAGATTGTTTTTT. This sequence encodes CSARSVGQGVNERLFF.

On this clonotype: The conserved closing phenylalanine or tryptophan is absent in this CDR3, likely reflecting a read error. The rearrangement uses TRBV20-1 and TRBJ2-7; tentatively, D is TRBD2 (5 bases). V dropped 0 bases and J dropped 4 bases, with 16 bases sitting between them. Germline V gene data show CDR1 as DFQATT and CDR2 as SNEGSKA (reference sequence). There are 15 residues in the CDR3. The CDR3 nucleotides are TGCAGTGCTAGAGACATAAGACGGGAACCGTACGAGCAGTACTTA. It yields the protein CSARDIRREPYEQYL.

About this clonotype itself: Mismatch with germline at one junction end may stem from a read error. V and J are TRBV20-1 and TRBJ1-6; D gene ambiguous. The CDR3 runs 15 residues. Germline assignment: CDR1 DFQATT and CDR2 SNEGSKA (reference sequence). The CDR3 is CCAPDGSSYNSPHHF. DNA for the CDR3: TGCTGTGCTCCGGACGGGAGCTCCTATAATTCACCCCACCACTTT.

This clonotype showed up just a few times. The gene calls are TRBV12-3 or TRBV12-4 and TRBJ1-5; the D gene is possibly TRBD1 (5 bases). CDR3 length: 14 residues. Trimming cost V 1 base and J 9 bases, with 13 bases left between them. CDR3 DNA sequence: TGTGCCAGCAGTTTAGACGGGGGGAGTCGGCCCCAGCATTTT. Protein product: CASSLDGGSRPQHF.

In this sample, this clonotype turned up many times. The chain is built from TRBV7-9 and TRBJ2-3; 8 bases align to TRBD2. This CDR3 comprises 19 residues. The junction had 16 bases not matched to a gene; V was cut back by 5 bases and J by 0 bases. Germline assignment: CDR1 SEHNR and CDR2 FQNEAQ (reference sequence). This CDR3 is CASSHPKGLGLSSTDTQYF. Written as DNA, the CDR3 is TGTGCCAGCAGCCATCCGAAGGGACTAGGACTTTCTAGCACAGATACGCAGTATTTT.

This clonotype has a single count. The CDR3 does not close with the conserved phenylalanine or tryptophan, likely indicating a read error. V gene TRBV11-1 combines with J gene TRBJ2-2; D may be TRBD2 (5 bases). CDR1 is SGHAT, CDR2 FQDESV, per germline (reference sequence). The CDR3 is 14 amino acids. V shed 2 bases and J shed 6 bases, with 10 bases lying between them. The CDR3, as DNA: TGTGCCAGCAGCTTACTCGGGAAGTCCGGGGAGCTGTTTTCT. Amino acids: CASSLLGKSGELFS.

This clonotype was seen a handful of times. V is TRBV28 and J is TRBJ2-1; TRBD1 aligns across 9 bases. CDR1 is MDHEN and CDR2 is SYDVKM in the germline V gene. The CDR3 spans 16 residues. With V trimmed by 4 bases and J by 9 bases, 13 bases remained unmatched. CDR3 DNA: TGTGCCAGCAGTTACAGGGGGCGCGGAGCGGGTAGTGAGCAGTTCTTC. Its protein is CASSYRGRGAGSEQFF.

The chain carries TRBV29-1 and TRBJ2-7; D call uncertain. The CDR3 runs to 14 residues. Germline V CDR1 and CDR2: SQVTM, ANQGSEA. CDR3 in DNA: TGCAGTGTAGTACCCGGATATGGCTTCTACGAGCAGTACTTC. Its translation: CSVVPGYGFYEQYF.

A note on this clonotype: One junction end disagrees with the germline gene, perhaps due to a read error. The genes are TRBV11-3 and TRBJ2-1, with TRBD2 matching over 9 bases. The germline V gene encodes CDR1 SGHNT and CDR2 YENEEA. The CDR3 loop spans 20 amino acids. CDR3 in amino acids: CACSGGSSGISPGPYNGRFF. CDR3 DNA sequence: TGTGCCTGCAGCGGAGGATCTAGCGGGATAAGTCCGGGACCCTACAATGGGCGGTTCTTC.

The CDR3: CSAPNGTSNTDTQYF. CDR3 coding DNA: TGCAGTGCCCCGAATGGGACTAGCAACACAGATACGCAGTATTTT. This chain links TRBV20-1 with TRBJ2-3; 9 nucleotides match TRBD2. The CDR3 loop spans 15 amino acids. Germline values: CDR1 DFQATT, CDR2 SNEGSKA (reference sequence). J lost 2 bases, V lost 6 bases, and 9 bases had no gene match.

The chain uses TRBV12-5 and TRBJ1-4; tentative D call: TRBD1 (5 bases). The germline V gene has CDR1 LGHNT and CDR2 FRNRAP. There are 15 residues in the CDR3. V dropped 0 bases and J dropped 14 bases, with 19 bases sitting between them. The CDR3 is CASGLVRTTNERLFF. In DNA form, the CDR3 reads TGTGCTAGTGGTTTGGTCAGGACAACTAATGAAAGGCTGTTTTTT.

A remark on this clonotype: One end of the junction varies from germline; a read error may be responsible. V gene TRBV29-1 combines with J gene TRBJ2-3, with D tentatively TRBD2 (6 bases). Germline V gene data show CDR1 as SQVTM and CDR2 as ANQGSEA. CDR3 length: 15 residues. CDR3 amino acids: CSVEGPYTSTDMQYF. CDR3 in DNA: TGCAGCGTTGAGGGCCCATATACTAGCACAGATATGCAGTATTTT.

Regarding this clonotype: No conserved phenylalanine or tryptophan is present at the end of the CDR3, so a read error is the likely explanation. The V and J genes are TRBV24-1 and TRBJ1-5; the D is unclear. V gave up 2 bases and J gave up 2 bases, with 6 bases separating them. The CDR3 is 14 residues long. Germline assignment: CDR1 KGHDR and CDR2 SFDVKD. In nucleotides, the CDR3 is TGTGCCACCAGTGATTCAACAGGCAATCAGCCCCAGCATTTA. This sequence encodes CATSDSTGNQPQHL.

In this sample, this clonotype turned up once. It is likely a read error, because the conserved phenylalanine at the end of the CDR3 is missing. It is unclear where the CDR3 begins or ends on the DNA, so no DNA is shown, and the CDR3 is as TCRdb lists it. The V and J genes are TRBV6-5 and TRBJ1-6; TRBD1 was called by the table and not checked on the DNA. The CDR3 has 14 residues if both end residues are counted. Germline lookup yields CDR1 MNHEY and CDR2 SVGAGI. CDR3 region: CASRRIRGNSPVHY.

As concerns this clonotype: Its ends do not fully match the called genes, so a read error is possible. The chain uses TRBV11-2 and TRBJ2-3, with D possibly being TRBD1 (5 bases). Germline CDR1 reads SGHAT; CDR2 reads FQNNGV. The CDR3 has 15 amino acids. Written as DNA, the CDR3 is TGTGCCAGTAGCTTAGGTGGGGCATTCAAAGATATGCAGTATTTT. Its translation is CASSLGGAFKDMQYF.

Worth noting for this clonotype: One end of the junction fails to match germline, which may point to a read error. The rearrangement joins TRBV20-1 to TRBJ2-5; 9 bases are shared with TRBD2. The CDR3 length is 16 residues. Germline values: CDR1 DFQATT, CDR2 SNEGSKA (reference sequence). CDR3 amino acids: CSVRLSLAGAGETQYF. The CDR3 DNA is TGCAGTGTTAGACTCTCTTTAGCGGGAGCGGGAGAGACCCAGTACTTC.

The chain has TRBV28 and TRBJ1-5, with 8 bases identical to TRBD1. With V trimmed by 2 bases and J by 13 bases, 13 bases remained unmatched. The CDR3 is 15 residues long. Germline V gene sequence: CDR1 MDHEN, CDR2 SYDVKM. For the CDR3, the DNA is TGTGCCAGCAGTTTAGGCGGACAGGGCGATCGGCCTCAGCATTTT. Its translation is CASSLGGQGDRPQHF.

A word on this clonotype: The conserved closing phenylalanine or tryptophan is absent in this CDR3, likely reflecting a read error. The chain links TRBV29-1 to TRBJ2-1, with 7 positions matching TRBD2. With V trimmed by 2 bases and J by 10 bases, 5 bases remained unmatched. CDR1 and CDR2 (germline): SQVTM, ANQGSEA. The length of the CDR3 is 12 residues. CDR3 protein: CSVETSDREQFI. Written as DNA, the CDR3 is TGCAGCGTTGAAACTAGCGATAGGGAGCAGTTCATC.

The V call is TRBV12-3 or TRBV12-4, the J call TRBJ1-5; D uncertain. The V end lost 7 bases, the J end lost 6 bases, and 10 bases lay between the germline ends. This CDR3 has 12 residues. The CDR3 loop reads CASTGPSQPQHF. CDR3 DNA sequence: TGTGCCAGCACCGGACCTAGTCAGCCCCAGCATTTT.